This entry is about one TCR beta chain. The sample holds many counts of this clonotype. The antigen it binds to is not known. Base quality data are lacking; no much larger clone is found one base away. This entry belongs to a study of regulatory T cells in long-lasting Graves disease listed by TCRdb under 2021. For the study in its entirety: In the newly diagnosed Graves' disease group, patients had been taking antithyroid drugs for less than 3 months. Patients with persistent Graves' disease were compared with patients with newly diagnosed Graves' disease using TCR sequencing and RNA sequencing of peripheral blood. A total of some 35 samples underwent TCR sequencing: about 13 from persistent and some 20 from newly diagnosed Graves' disease patients. The study was registered as a clinical trial and conducted in China.

Broad study findings and their caveats: TRBV28, TRBJ1-2 and TRBJ2-5 were preferentially used in persistent disease, while TRBV20-1 and TRBJ2-1 were favored in newly diagnosed disease. The authors acknowledged the small sample size as a limitation that may reduce accuracy. Sequencing and analysis were restricted to the TCR beta chain. More public clonotypes were shared among persistent patients (roughly 2,700) than among newly diagnosed patients (966). Compared with newly diagnosed patients, patients with persistent Graves' disease had lower TCR Shannon entropy and fewer highly expanded clones, which suggests clonal expansion. Because the primary lesion, thyroid tissue, could not be accessed, the study looked at peripheral blood alone.

Libraries were prepared through multiplex PCR. TCRdb names Illumina HiSeq 4000 as the instrument used. To build TCR beta libraries, CDR3 regions were amplified by Arm-PCR using iRepertoire HTBI primers. Before sequencing, the PCR products underwent gel purification. Regarding the original processing steps: Gene usage analysis of CDR3 amino acid clonotypes used the 55 to 80 TRBV and 14 to 15 TRBJ segments found across samples. Filtered high-quality paired reads were merged into contigs using COPE and FqMerger. BLAST was used to align contigs to IMGT TRBV, TRBD and TRBJ reference genes, and CDR3 was defined according to IMGT. Any clonotype with a frequency above 0.1% was counted as a highly expanded clone. Repertoire diversity was measured by Shannon entropy, and V-J evenness by the Gini coefficient. Public clonotypes were defined as clonotypes shared by more than one individual. Using fastp trimming at Q25 and MiXCR clonotype assembly, TCRdb reanalyzed the public sequencing data and kept in-frame beta chains. When rows share a CDR3 protein, they turn into one entry using the most common DNA and genes. The V and J calls were not made by the authors but by TCRdb's processing. Counted in this sample were 400,000 to 650,000 distinct CDR3 sequences; around 16% of them appeared once. 20% to 30% of the sample comes from the top ten.

There are 13 amino acids in the CDR3, from cysteine to phenylalanine inclusive. CDR3 DNA is the only sequence kept; it has 39 bases, read in frame from the first base. The CDR1 and CDR2 encoded by the germline V gene (reference sequence) are SEHNR and FQNEAQ. From V the trimming removes 5 bases and from J it removes 7 bases, while the gene matches leave 5 bases of the junction unaccounted for. Interpreted using the paper, the time point label stands for: newly diagnosed GD, antithyroid drugs for less than 3 months. For both TCR sequencing and RNA sequencing, RNA was extracted from PBMCs using TRIzol. The diagnosis of Graves' disease was made according to American Thyroid Association guidelines. Patients for the study were recruited at an endocrinology department in Xi'an, China. From each patient, around 9.3 milliliters of peripheral blood was collected into an EDTA anticoagulant tube. Ficoll Paque Plus density gradient separation was used to isolate PBMCs, and no additional T cell sorting was done. An Agilent 2100 Bioanalyzer and agarose gel were used to assess RNA quality, and a NanoDrop 2000 was used to measure RNA concentration.

The same data also went into a second study, on T cells in Graves' hyperthyroidism and ophthalmopathy. As described in the second report: Stable Graves' hyperthyroidism was defined as no progression to ophthalmopathy during 18 months of follow-up. Hyperthyroidism patients were newly diagnosed, had a disease duration of under 2 months, and were aged 18 to 65 years. Any patient with an uncontrolled infection, another autoimmune disease, pregnancy or lactation was excluded. Diagnoses relied on clinical symptoms, serum thyroxine and TRAb, thyroid ultrasound and orbital computed tomography. The TCR CDR3 was subjected to a first round of RT-PCR using the HTBI primer set and the Qiagen OneStep RT-PCR kit. Blood samples also contained most of the expanded thyroid clonotypes (frequency above 0.001), which suggests that blood repertoires may reflect thyroid immune responses. In cross-validation, a model built on a 13 V-J signature told ophthalmopathy apart from stable hyperthyroidism with 85% to 90% sensitivity and around 81% specificity, and in testing the same model reached 80%/75%. In validation, progression to ophthalmopathy was predicted by the model with 70.59% sensitivity and 72% to 80% specificity, a median of about 6.8 months before onset. TCR V-J signatures able to tell the groups apart were searched for in a discovery cohort of some 100 patients, of whom 43 had Graves' ophthalmopathy and under 65 had stable Graves' hyperthyroidism. Whether ophthalmopathy could be predicted prospectively was tested in an independent validation cohort made up of 18 hyperthyroidism patients plus 17 patients who later progressed to ophthalmopathy. The 80 to 100 discovery patients were randomly divided into training and test sets at a 7:3 ratio. The study also compared thyroid tissue and blood T-cell repertoires from about 6 Graves' hyperthyroidism patients. After blood sampling, hyperthyroidism patients were treated with methimazole at a starting dose of 30 mg daily, and ophthalmopathy patients were treated with high-dose intravenous methylprednisolone. The libraries were constructed in a second round of multiplex PCR and then size-selected and purified. Libraries were sequenced paired-end with 100 bp reads on an Illumina HiSeq2000. Raw data were processed with SOAPnuke, discarding reads with adapters, uncalled bases, mean Phred below 15, or no exact constant-primer or identifier match. High-quality paired reads were merged with COPE v1.2.5, and unique nucleotide sequences were defined as clonotypes. MiTCR v1.1 was used to align the clonotypes against IMGT TRBV, TRBD and TRBJ reference segments. The analysis was restricted to V-J combinations with a frequency above 0.0001, which together covered 99% to 99.2% of the repertoires. A TCS score was defined as the ratio of F50 (clonal expansion) to E x V (chaos), with BLOSUM62-based TCRdist applied between CDR3 peptides within each V-J. Welch's t-statistics and random forest reduced roughly 530 V-J features to fewer than 15, which were used in a naive Bayes classifier (R e1071). Sample size was not statistically predetermined, and investigators were not blinded to group allocation. According to the paper, TCR Vbeta CDR3 sequencing was carried out on some 140 peripheral blood samples, which came from approximately 43 ophthalmopathy, under 85 hyperthyroidism and roughly 17 progressor patients.

The V and J genes are TRBV7-9 and TRBJ2-1; the central 7 bases match TRBD1. Sequenced here: peripheral blood mononuclear cells (PBMCs), sampled at new diagnosis, from a patient treated with antithyroid drugs. This receptor was identified in a middle-aged woman with Graves disease. Donor details come from another sample of the same person, matched by shared clones. For the CDR3, the sequence is CASSRGGSNEQFF. The DNA sequence is given as TGTGCCAGCAGCCGAGGGGGCTCTAATGAGCAGTTCTTC.